A single sample gave rise to the 20 T cell receptor beta chains below, sequenced in a study of identical twins. TCRdb re-analysed the 5' RACE reads in MiXCR, keeping a single row per CDR3 protein. The profile shows hundreds of thousands of distinct CDR3 sequences, 9% to 15% of them singletons. This same sample was also part of a study on yellow fever vaccine responses in identical twins.

The sequencing input was PBMCs. These receptors originate from a woman between 18 and 29 years old in good health.

This chain links TRBV5-5 with TRBJ1-4; tentative D call: TRBD1 (5 bases). Germline assignment: CDR1 SGHKS and CDR2 YYEKEE (reference sequence). The CDR3 runs 15 residues. The V end lost 2 bases, the J end lost 8 bases, and 16 bases lay between the germline ends. CDR3 in amino acids: CASSFTDSRSEKLFF. The CDR3 bases are TGTGCCAGCAGCTTCACCGACAGTCGGAGCGAAAAACTGTTTTTT. The full variable domain, with the rest looked up from reference TRBV5-5 and TRBJ1-4, is DAGVTQSPTHLIKTRGQQVTLRCSPISGHKSVSWYQQVLGQGPQFIFQYYEKEERGRGNFPDRFSARQFPNYSSELNVNALLLGDSALYLCASSFTDSRSEKLFFGSGTQLSVL.

This clonotype occurred many times. This chain joins TRBV7-9 and TRBJ2-1; D is unresolved. The CDR3 has 12 amino acids. CDR1 is SEHNR and CDR2 is FQNEAQ in the germline V gene (reference sequence). V was clipped by 1 base and J by 5 bases, with 3 bases between them. This CDR3 reads CASSLVHNEQFF. Here the CDR3 DNA reads TGTGCCAGCAGCTTAGTCCACAATGAGCAGTTCTTC.

This clonotype was seen ten or more times. The V call is TRBV3-1, the J call TRBJ2-7, with 9 nucleotides matching TRBD1. The CDR3 has 13 residues. Trimming at V came to 3 bases and at J to 9 bases, leaving 6 bases not matched to a gene. The germline V gene has CDR1 LGHDT and CDR2 YNNKEL (reference sequence). The CDR3 spells CASSQGQGIAQYV. The CDR3 DNA reads as TGTGCCAGCAGCCAGGGACAGGGCATTGCGCAGTACGTC.

This clonotype was seen repeatedly, ten times or more. The chain links TRBV12-3 or TRBV12-4 to TRBJ1-4; TRBD1 matches at 10 bases. With 6 bases clipped from V and 5 bases from J, the junction kept 3 bases outside the gene matches. The CDR3 totals 14 residues. CDR3 nucleotide sequence: TGTGCCAGCAGCCAGGACAGGGGGAATGAAAAACTGTTTTTT. Residues: CASSQDRGNEKLFF.

This clonotype showed up just a few times. The chain has TRBV5-1 and TRBJ2-2, with 11 positions matching TRBD1. The J segment lost 4 bases and the V segment lost 3 bases, leaving 2 bases of the junction unmatched. The CDR3 is made up of 15 amino acids. CDR1 SGHRS and CDR2 YFSETQ come from the germline V gene. CDR3 amino acids: CASSWGQGGTGELFF. The CDR3, as DNA: TGCGCCAGCAGCTGGGGACAGGGGGGCACCGGGGAGCTGTTTTTT.

CDR3 amino acids: CASSYDRLNTEAFF. Written as DNA, the CDR3 is TGTGCCAGCAGCTATGACAGGCTGAACACTGAAGCTTTCTTT. The chain has TRBV3-1 and TRBJ1-1; D is perhaps TRBD1 (6 bases). The CDR3 runs 14 residues. V lost 5 bases, J lost 0 bases, and 10 bases lay in between. The germline V gene has CDR1 LGHDT and CDR2 YNNKEL (reference sequence).

The chain links TRBV19 to TRBJ2-3; D is perhaps TRBD2 (5 bases). The CDR3 is 14 amino acids. The V and J ends lost 5 bases and 6 bases respectively, with 15 bases between them. CDR1 is LNHDA, CDR2 SQIVND, per germline (reference sequence). The CDR3 DNA is TGTGCCAGTAGTTCCGGACTGGGCTTCGATACGCAGTATTTT. Protein sequence: CASSSGLGFDTQYF.

This clonotype was counted only a few times. The chain has TRBV24-1 and TRBJ2-2, with 9 bases aligning to TRBD2. CDR1 KGHDR and CDR2 SFDVKD come from the germline V gene. This CDR3 has 15 residues. The ends lost 6 bases at V and 6 bases at J; junction bases unmatched: 7. This CDR3 reads CATSLAGVWPGELFF. The DNA of the CDR3 is TGTGCCACCAGTTTAGCGGGAGTTTGGCCCGGGGAGCTGTTTTTT.

This clonotype was seen once. This chain's CDR3 is CASSEEGGSNSPLHF. The CDR3 DNA is TGTGCCAGCAGTGAAGAGGGTGGTTCTAATTCACCCCTCCACTTT. The V gene is TRBV2, the J gene TRBJ1-6; D is undetermined. Germline CDR1 and CDR2: SNHLY and FYNNEI. This CDR3 has 15 residues. V was clipped by 1 base and J by 6 bases, with 10 bases between them.

This clonotype was counted a few times. The chain links TRBV28 to TRBJ2-3; the match to TRBD2 covers 7 bases. With 3 bases clipped from V and 4 bases from J, the junction kept 7 bases outside the gene matches. There are 15 residues in the CDR3. The V gene's germline CDR1 is MDHEN and CDR2 SYDVKM. CDR3: CASSFGGGVSDTQYF. As DNA, the CDR3 is TGTGCCAGCAGTTTCGGGGGAGGGGTCTCAGATACGCAGTATTTT.

The chain is built from TRBV5-5 and TRBJ2-7; 8 positions match TRBD1. Germline-derived CDR1 and CDR2 are SGHKS and YYEKEE (reference sequence). V trimming: 2 bases; J trimming: 5 bases; junction bases outside the gene matches: 12. The CDR3 length is 16 residues. The CDR3 DNA sequence: TGTGCCAGCAGCTTTTACACCGAGACAGGGGACCACGAGCAGTACTTC. Amino acids: CASSFYTETGDHEQYF.

This clonotype was seen a few times. This chain connects TRBV7-3 to TRBJ2-3; 14 bases agree with TRBD2. The V gene end was trimmed by 5 bases and the J gene end by 2 bases; junction bases not matched to a gene: 9. The germline V gene encodes CDR1 SGHTA and CDR2 FQGTGA. The CDR3 extends over 18 amino acids. CDR3 residues: CASSQGTSGRGFTDTQYF. CDR3 sequence (DNA): TGTGCCAGCAGCCAAGGGACTAGCGGGAGAGGCTTCACAGATACGCAGTATTTT. Supplemented by reference TRBV7-3 and TRBJ2-3, the full variable domain reads GAGVSQTPSNKVTEKGKYVELRCDPISGHTALYWYRQSLGQGPEFLIYFQGTGAADDSGLPNDRFFAVRPEGSVSTLKIQRTERGDSAVYLCASSQGTSGRGFTDTQYFGPGTRLTVL.

This clonotype was seen a few times. V and J are TRBV2 and TRBJ1-2; D not certain. The germline V gene encodes CDR1 SNHLY and CDR2 FYNNEI. The CDR3 contains 10 residues. The germline V and J ends were trimmed by 5 bases and 12 bases, with 10 bases remaining between them. DNA for the CDR3: TGTGCCAGCAGTCTGACCCTGCACACCTTC. Amino acid sequence: CASSLTLHTF.

This clonotype appeared many times. In DNA form, the CDR3 reads TGTGCCAGCAGCACTCCGAACACCGGGGAGCTGTTTTTT. It is translated as CASSTPNTGELFF. V usage is TRBV5-6 and J usage is TRBJ2-2; no clear D. Per germline, CDR1 SGHDT and CDR2 YYEEEE. The CDR3 runs 13 residues. Trimming took off 4 bases at V and 0 bases at J, with 4 bases between the two ends.

The chain's CDR3 is CASSVQGEGTGELFF. The CDR3 bases are TGTGCCAGCAGCGTCCAGGGGGAGGGCACCGGGGAGCTGTTTTTT. This rearrangement joins TRBV9 to TRBJ2-2; D is possibly TRBD1 or TRBD2 (7 bases each). Per the germline V gene, CDR1 is SGDLS and CDR2 is YYNGEE. The length of the CDR3 is 15 residues. V lost 2 bases and J 4 bases, leaving 12 bases between the germline ends.

This chain joins TRBV19 and TRBJ1-2; D not certain. The V gene lost 10 bases and the J gene lost 7 bases, with 19 bases spanning the gap. Looked up from germline, CDR1 is LNHDA and CDR2 is SQIVND (reference sequence). The CDR3 totals 13 residues. CDR3 nucleotides: TGTGCCACCTCACCGAAGGGATTGGGTGGCTACACCTTC. Its translation: CATSPKGLGGYTF.

This clonotype was recorded a few times. The chain combines TRBV7-9 with TRBJ2-1, with TRBD2 matching 9 bases. V was clipped by 2 bases and J by 0 bases; unmatched bases: 2. The CDR3 contains 16 residues. CDR1 and CDR2 from the germline V gene are SEHNR and FQNEAQ (reference sequence). The CDR3 reads CASSLRTSASYNEQFF. Written as DNA, the CDR3 is TGTGCCAGCAGCTTAAGGACTAGCGCCTCCTACAATGAGCAGTTCTTC. Full variable domain (outside the CDR3, taken from reference TRBV7-9 and TRBJ2-1): DTGVSQNPRHKITKRGQNVTFRCDPISEHNRLYWYRQTLGQGPEFLTYFQNEAQLEKSRLLSDRFSAERPKGSFSTLEIQRTEQGDSAMYLCASSLRTSASYNEQFFGPGTRLTVL.

This clonotype has a handful of counts. The CDR3 sequence is CASSVPLDRLNTGELFF. Written as DNA, the CDR3 is TGTGCCAGCAGCGTTCCTTTGGACAGACTTAACACCGGGGAGCTGTTTTTT. This chain links TRBV9 with TRBJ2-2, with TRBD1 as a possible D gene (6 bases). The CDR3 consists of 17 residues. V lost 2 bases, J lost 2 bases, and 16 bases lay in between. CDR1 is SGDLS and CDR2 is YYNGEE in the germline V gene. The whole variable domain, filled in from reference TRBV9 and TRBJ2-2, reads DSGVTQTPKHLITATGQRVTLRCSPRSGDLSVYWYQQSLDQGLQFLIQYYNGEERAKGNILERFSAQQFPDLHSELNLSSLELGDSALYFCASSVPLDRLNTGELFFGEGSRLTVL.

This clonotype was counted between two and nine times. V is TRBV4-1 and J is TRBJ2-7; D gene unclear. The CDR3 totals 13 residues. Germline CDR1 reads MGHRA; CDR2 reads YSYEKL. Between the trimmed V and J ends, which lost 0 bases and 3 bases, there was a span of 6 bases. The CDR3 nucleotides read TGCGCCAGCAGCCAAGACACATTCTACGAGCAGTACGTC. It encodes CASSQDTFYEQYV.

The chain uses TRBV12-3 or TRBV12-4 and TRBJ2-1; 11 bases align to TRBD2. The junction had 7 bases not matched to a gene; V was cut back by 8 bases and J by 1 base. This CDR3 is built from 16 residues. DNA for the CDR3: TGTGCCAGCGGGGCTAGCGGGAGGACTTCCTACAATGAGCAGTTCTTC. Its translation: CASGASGRTSYNEQFF.